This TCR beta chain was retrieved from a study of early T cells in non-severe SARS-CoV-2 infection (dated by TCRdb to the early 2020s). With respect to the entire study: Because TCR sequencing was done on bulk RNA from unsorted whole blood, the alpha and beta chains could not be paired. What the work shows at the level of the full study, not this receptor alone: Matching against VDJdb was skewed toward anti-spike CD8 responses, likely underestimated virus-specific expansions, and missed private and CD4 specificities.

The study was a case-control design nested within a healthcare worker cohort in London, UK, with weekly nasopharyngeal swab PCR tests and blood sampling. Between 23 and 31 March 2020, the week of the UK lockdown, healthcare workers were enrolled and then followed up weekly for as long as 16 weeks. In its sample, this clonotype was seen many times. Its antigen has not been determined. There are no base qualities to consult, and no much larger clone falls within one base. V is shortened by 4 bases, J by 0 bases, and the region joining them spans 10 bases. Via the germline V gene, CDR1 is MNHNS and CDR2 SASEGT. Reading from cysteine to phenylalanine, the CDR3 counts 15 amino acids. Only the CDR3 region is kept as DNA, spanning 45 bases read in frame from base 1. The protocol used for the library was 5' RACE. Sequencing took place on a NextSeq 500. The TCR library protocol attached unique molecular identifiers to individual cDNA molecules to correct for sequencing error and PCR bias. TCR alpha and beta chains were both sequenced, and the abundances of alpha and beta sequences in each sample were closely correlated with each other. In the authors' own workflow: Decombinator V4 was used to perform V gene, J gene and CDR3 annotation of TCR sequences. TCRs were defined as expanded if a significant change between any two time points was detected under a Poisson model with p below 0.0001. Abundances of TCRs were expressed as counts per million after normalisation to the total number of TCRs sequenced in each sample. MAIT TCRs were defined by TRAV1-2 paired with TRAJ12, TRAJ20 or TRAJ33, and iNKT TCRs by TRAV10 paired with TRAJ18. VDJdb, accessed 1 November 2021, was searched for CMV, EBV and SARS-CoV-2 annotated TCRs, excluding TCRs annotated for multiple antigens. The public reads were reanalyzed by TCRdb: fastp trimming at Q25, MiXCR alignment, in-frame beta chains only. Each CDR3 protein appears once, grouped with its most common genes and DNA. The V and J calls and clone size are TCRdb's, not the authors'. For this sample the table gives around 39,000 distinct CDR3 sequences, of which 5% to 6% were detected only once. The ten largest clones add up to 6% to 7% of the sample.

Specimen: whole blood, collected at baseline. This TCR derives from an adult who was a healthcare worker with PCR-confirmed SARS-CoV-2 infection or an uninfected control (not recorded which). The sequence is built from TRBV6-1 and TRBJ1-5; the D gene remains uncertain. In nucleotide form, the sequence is TGTGCCAGCAGTGTTTCGGCAGATAGCAATCAGCCCCAGCATTTT. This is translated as CASSVSADSNQPQHF.